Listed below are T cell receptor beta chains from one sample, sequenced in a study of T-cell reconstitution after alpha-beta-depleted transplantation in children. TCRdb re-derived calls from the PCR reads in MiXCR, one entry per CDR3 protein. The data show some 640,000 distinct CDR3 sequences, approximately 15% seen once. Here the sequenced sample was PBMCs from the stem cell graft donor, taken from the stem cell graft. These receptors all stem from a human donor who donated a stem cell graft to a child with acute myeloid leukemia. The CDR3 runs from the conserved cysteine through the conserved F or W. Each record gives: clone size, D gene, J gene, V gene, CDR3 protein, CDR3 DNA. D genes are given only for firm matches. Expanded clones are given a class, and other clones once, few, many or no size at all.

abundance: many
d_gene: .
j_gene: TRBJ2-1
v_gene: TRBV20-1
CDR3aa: CSASSRTNEQFF
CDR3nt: TGCAGTGCTAGTTCTAGGACCAATGAGCAGTTCTTC

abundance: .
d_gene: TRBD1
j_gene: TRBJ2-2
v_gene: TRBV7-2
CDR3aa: CASSAPGQVLTGELFF
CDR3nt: TGTGCCAGCAGCGCTCCGGGACAGGTCCTCACCGGGGAGCTGTTTTTT

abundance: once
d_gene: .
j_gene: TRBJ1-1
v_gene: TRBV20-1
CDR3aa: CSARTERNTEAFF
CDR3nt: TGCAGTGCCCGGACAGAAAGGAACACTGAAGCTTTCTTT

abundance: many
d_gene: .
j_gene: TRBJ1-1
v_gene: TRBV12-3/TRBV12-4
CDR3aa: CASTGRLVTEAFF
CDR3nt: TGTGCCAGCACCGGGCGTCTTGTCACTGAAGCTTTCTTT

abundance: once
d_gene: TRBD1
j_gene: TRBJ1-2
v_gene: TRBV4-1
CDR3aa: CASSLKHGQDPGYTF
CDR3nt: TGCGCCAGCAGCCTTAAGCACGGACAGGACCCTGGCTACACCTTC

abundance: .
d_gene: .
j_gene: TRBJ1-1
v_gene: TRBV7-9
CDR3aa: CASILGAKAFF
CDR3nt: TGTGCCAGCATCCTAGGAGCAAAAGCTTTCTTT

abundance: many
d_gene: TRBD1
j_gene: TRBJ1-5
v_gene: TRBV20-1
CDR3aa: CSAPLGTGGNQPQHF
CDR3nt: TGCAGTGCTCCTCTCGGGACAGGGGGCAATCAGCCCCAGCATTTT

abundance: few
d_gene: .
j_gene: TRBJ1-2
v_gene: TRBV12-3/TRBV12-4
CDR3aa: CASRRGSVEGYGYTF
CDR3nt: TGTGCCAGCAGAAGAGGGAGCGTCGAGGGTTATGGCTACACCTTC

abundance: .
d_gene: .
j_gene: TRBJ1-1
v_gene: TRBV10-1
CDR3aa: CASSDYTGNTEAFF
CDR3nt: TGCGCCAGCAGTGATTATACAGGGAACACTGAAGCTTTCTTT

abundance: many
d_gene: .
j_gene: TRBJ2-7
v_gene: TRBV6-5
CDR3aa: CASSYGGATYEQYF
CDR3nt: TGTGCCAGCAGTTACGGGGGGGCAACCTACGAGCAGTACTTC

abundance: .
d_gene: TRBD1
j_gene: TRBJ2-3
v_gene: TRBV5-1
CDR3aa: CASSLTGGSDTQYF
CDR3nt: TGCGCCAGCAGCTTGACAGGGGGATCAGATACGCAGTATTTT

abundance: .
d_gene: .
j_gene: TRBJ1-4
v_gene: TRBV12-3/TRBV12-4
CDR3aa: CASSLASGRREKLFF
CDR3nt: TGTGCCAGCAGTTTAGCGTCAGGCAGACGAGAAAAACTGTTTTTT

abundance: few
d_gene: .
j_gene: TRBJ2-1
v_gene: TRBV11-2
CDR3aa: CASSLRGGGEGGNEQFF
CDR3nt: TGTGCCAGCAGCTTAAGAGGGGGGGGCGAGGGTGGCAATGAGCAGTTCTTC

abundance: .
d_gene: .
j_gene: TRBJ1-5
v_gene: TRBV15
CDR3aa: CATSRERGLEPQHF
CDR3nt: TGTGCCACCAGCAGAGAGAGGGGCCTGGAGCCCCAGCATTTT

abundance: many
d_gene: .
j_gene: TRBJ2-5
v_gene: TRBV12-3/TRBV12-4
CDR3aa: CASSLGSGTQYF
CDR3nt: TGTGCCAGCAGTTTGGGGTCAGGGACCCAGTACTTC

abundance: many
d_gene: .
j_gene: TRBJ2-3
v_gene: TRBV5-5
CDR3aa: CASSKDVGYSTDTQYF
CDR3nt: TGTGCCAGCAGCAAGGACGTAGGATATAGCACAGATACGCAGTATTTT

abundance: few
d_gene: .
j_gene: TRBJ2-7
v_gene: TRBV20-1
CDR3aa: CSARVNKTYRDAYEQYF
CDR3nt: TGCAGTGCTAGAGTGAATAAAACGTACAGGGATGCCTACGAGCAGTACTTC

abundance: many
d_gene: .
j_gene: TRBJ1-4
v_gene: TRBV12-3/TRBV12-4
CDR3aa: CASTRMREKLFF
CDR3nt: TGTGCCAGCACCCGAATGAGGGAAAAACTGTTTTTT

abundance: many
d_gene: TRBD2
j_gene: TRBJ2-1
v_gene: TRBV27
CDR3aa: CASSPVGGNEQFF
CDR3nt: TGTGCCAGCAGTCCGGTGGGGGGGAATGAGCAGTTCTTC

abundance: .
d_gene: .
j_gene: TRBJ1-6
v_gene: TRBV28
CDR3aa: CASSRQISSYNSPLHF
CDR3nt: TGTGCCAGCAGTCGACAGATTAGCTCCTATAATTCACCCCTCCACTTT

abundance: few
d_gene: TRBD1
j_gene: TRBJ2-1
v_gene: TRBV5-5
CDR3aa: CASSPLDRAYNEQFF
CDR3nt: TGTGCCAGCAGCCCATTGGACAGGGCTTACAATGAGCAGTTCTTC

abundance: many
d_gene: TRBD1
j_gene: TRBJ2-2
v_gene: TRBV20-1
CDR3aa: CSARPRGRTGELFF
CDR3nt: TGCAGTGCTAGGCCCAGGGGGCGAACCGGGGAGCTGTTTTTT

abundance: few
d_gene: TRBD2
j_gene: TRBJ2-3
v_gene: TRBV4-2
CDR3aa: CASSQAQAGGPTDTQYF
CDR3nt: TGTGCCAGCAGCCAGGCCCAAGCGGGGGGGCCGACAGATACGCAGTATTTT

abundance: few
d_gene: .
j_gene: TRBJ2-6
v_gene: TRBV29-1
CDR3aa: CSVMYYGANVLTF
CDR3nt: TGCAGCGTTATGTATTATGGGGCCAACGTCCTGACTTTC

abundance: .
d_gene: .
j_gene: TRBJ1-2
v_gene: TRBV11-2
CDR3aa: CASSFSGYNYGYTF
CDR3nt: TGTGCCAGCAGCTTTTCGGGGTATAACTATGGCTACACCTTC

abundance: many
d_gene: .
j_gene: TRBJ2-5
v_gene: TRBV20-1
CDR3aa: CSAREFGYFAETQYF
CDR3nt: TGCAGTGCTAGAGAATTCGGCTATTTTGCAGAGACCCAGTACTTC

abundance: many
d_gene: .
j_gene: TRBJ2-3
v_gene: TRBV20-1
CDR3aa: CSVGGRFTDTQYF
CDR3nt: TGCAGTGTCGGGGGAAGGTTCACAGATACGCAGTATTTT

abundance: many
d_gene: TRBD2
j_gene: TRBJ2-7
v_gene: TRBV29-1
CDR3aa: CSVGTSGREQYF
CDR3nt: TGCAGCGTTGGGACTAGCGGTCGCGAGCAGTACTTC

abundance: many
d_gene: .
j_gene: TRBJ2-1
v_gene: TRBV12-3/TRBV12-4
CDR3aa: CASSPGLYYNEQFF
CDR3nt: TGTGCCAGCAGCCCGGGACTCTACTACAATGAGCAGTTCTTC

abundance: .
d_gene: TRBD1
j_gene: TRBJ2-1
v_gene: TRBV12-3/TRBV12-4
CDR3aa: CASRRGTGRENEQFF
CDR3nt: TGTGCCAGCAGGCGGGGGACAGGGCGTGAGAATGAGCAGTTCTTC

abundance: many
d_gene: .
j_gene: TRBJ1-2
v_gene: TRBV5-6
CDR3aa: CASSFMGGLNYGYTF
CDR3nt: TGTGCCAGCAGCTTTATGGGCGGATTAAACTATGGCTACACCTTC

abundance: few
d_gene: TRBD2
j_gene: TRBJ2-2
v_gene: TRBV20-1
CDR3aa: CSAIKFGGVGELFF
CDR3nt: TGCAGTGCTATCAAATTCGGGGGGGTCGGGGAGCTGTTTTTT

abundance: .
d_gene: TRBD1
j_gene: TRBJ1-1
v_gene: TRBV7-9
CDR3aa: CASSLSLIRQGNTEAFF
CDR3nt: TGTGCCAGCAGCCTATCCTTAATTCGACAGGGGAACACTGAAGCTTTCTTT

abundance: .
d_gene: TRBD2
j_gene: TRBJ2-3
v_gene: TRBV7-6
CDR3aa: CASSKRVVAGVTDTQYF
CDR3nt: TGTGCCAGCAGCAAGCGGGTCGTAGCGGGTGTCACAGATACGCAGTATTTT

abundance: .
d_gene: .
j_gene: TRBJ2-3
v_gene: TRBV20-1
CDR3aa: CSASSLEVADTQYF
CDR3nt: TGCAGTGCTTCTTCCCTGGAGGTAGCAGATACGCAGTATTTT

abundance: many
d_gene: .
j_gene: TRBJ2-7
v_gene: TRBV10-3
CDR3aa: CAISESWYLNYEQYF
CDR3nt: TGTGCCATCAGTGAGAGTTGGTACTTAAACTACGAGCAGTACTTC

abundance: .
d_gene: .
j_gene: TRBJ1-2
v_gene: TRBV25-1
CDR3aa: CASTGANYGYTF
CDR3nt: TGTGCCAGCACCGGAGCTAACTATGGCTACACCTTC

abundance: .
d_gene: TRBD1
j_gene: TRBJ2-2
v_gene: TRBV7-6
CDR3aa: CASRPVRGSNTGELFF
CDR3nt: TGTGCCAGCAGGCCAGTCAGGGGGTCGAACACCGGGGAGCTGTTTTTT

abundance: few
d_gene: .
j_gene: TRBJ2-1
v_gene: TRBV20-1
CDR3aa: CSASDRYPYNEQFF
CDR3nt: TGCAGTGCCTCGGACAGATATCCCTACAATGAGCAGTTCTTC